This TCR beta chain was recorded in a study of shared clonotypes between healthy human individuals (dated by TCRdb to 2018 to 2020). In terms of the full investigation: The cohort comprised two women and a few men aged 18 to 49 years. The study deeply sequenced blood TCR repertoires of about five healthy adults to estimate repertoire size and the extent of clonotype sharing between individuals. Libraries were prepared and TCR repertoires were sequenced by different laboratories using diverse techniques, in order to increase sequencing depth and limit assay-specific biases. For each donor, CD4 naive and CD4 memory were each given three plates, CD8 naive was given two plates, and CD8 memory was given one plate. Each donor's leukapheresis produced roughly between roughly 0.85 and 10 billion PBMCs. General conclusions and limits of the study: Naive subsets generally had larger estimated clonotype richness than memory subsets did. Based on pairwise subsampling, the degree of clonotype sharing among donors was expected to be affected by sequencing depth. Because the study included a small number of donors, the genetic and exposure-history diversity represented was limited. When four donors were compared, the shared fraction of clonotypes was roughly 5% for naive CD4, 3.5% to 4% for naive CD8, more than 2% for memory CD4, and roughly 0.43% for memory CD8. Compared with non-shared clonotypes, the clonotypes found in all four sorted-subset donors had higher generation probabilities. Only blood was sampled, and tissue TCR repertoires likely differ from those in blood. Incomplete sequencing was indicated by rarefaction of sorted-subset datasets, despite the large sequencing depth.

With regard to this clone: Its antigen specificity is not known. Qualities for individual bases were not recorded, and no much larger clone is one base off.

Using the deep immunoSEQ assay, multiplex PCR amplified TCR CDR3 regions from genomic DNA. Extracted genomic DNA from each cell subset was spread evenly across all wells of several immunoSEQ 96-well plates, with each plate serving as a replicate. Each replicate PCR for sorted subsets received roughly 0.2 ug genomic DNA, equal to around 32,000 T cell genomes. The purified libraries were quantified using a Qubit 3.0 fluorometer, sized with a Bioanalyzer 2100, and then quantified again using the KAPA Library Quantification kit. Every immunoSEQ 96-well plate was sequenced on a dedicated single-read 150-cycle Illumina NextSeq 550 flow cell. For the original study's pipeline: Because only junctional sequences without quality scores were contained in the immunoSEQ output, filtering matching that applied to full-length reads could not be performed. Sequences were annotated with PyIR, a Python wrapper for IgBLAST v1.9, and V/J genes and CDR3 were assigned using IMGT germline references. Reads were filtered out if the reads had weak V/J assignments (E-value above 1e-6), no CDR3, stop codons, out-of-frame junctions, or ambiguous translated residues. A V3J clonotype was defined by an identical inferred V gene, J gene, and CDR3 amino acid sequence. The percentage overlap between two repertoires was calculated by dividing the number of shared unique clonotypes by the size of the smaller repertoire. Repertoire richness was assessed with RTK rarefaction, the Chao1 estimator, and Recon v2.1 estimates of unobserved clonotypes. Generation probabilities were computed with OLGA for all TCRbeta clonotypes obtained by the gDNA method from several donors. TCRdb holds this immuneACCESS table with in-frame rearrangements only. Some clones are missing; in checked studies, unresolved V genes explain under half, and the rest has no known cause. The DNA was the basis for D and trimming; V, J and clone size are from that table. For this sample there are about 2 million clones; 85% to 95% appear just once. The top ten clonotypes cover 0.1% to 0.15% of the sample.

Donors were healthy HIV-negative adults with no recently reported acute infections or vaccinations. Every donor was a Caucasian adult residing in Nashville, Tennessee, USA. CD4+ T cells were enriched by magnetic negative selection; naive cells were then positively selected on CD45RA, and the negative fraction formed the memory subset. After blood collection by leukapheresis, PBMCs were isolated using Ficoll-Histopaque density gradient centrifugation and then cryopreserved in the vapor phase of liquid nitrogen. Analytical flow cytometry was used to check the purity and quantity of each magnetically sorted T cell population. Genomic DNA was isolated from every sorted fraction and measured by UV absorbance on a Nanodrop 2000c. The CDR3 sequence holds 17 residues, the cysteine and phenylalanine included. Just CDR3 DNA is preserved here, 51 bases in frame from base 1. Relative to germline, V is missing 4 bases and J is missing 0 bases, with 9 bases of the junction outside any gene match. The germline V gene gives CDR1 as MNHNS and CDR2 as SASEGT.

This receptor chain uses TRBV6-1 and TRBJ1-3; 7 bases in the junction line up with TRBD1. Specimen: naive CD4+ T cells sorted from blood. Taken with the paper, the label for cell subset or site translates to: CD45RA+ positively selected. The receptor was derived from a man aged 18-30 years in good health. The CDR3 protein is CASSARGDSSSGNTIYF. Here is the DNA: TGTGCCAGCAGTGCGAGAGGGGACAGTTCCTCTGGAAACACCATATATTTT.